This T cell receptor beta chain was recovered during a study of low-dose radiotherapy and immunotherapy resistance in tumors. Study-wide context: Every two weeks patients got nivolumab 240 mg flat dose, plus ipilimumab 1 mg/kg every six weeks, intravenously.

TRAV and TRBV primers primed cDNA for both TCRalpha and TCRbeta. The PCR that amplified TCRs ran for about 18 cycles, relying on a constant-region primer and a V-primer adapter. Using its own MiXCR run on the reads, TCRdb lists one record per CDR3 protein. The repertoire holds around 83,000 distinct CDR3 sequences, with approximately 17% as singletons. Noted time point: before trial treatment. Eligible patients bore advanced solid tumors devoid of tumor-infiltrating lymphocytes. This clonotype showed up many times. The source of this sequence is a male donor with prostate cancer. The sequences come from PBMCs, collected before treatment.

The chain's CDR3 is CASSRDGVNTGELFF. CDR3 DNA: TGTGCCAGCAGTCGGGACGGAGTTAACACCGGGGAGCTGTTTTTT. V usage is TRBV6-6 and J usage is TRBJ2-2, with D perhaps given as TRBD1 or TRBD2 (5 bases each). The germline V gene has CDR1 MNHNY and CDR2 SVGAGI (reference sequence). This CDR3 is built from 15 residues. V shed 5 bases and J shed 2 bases, with 12 bases lying between them.